This T cell receptor (beta chain) came from a study of radiation and T cells in renal cell carcinoma. Study conclusions and caveats: Dominant CDR3 motifs occupied more repertoire in irradiated than control tumors.

Specified treatment: 15 Gy SBRT to primary tumor, nephrectomy 4 weeks later. Nephrectomy followed 15 Gy stereotactic body radiation by 4 weeks. The patient's renal cell carcinoma had clear cell pathology. The CDR3 extends over 15 amino acids. V was trimmed by 1 base and J by 5 bases, leaving 12 bases between them. CDR1 and CDR2 (germline): MDHEN, SYDVKM. Of note for this clone: Its cognate antigen is unknown.

Clones were read by immunoSEQ multiplex PCR, and TCRdb kept only the in-frame ones, dropping some. The sample holds 15,000 to 20,000 clones; about 54% are singletons and the top ten take 12%. V and J are TRBV28 and TRBJ2-1; possibly TRBD2 for D (6 bases). The specimen was tumor tissue, collected from a patient whose treatment included radiotherapy and nephrectomy. This receptor was taken from a man between 45 and 60 years old with renal cell carcinoma. The CDR3 bases are TGTGCCAGCAGTTTATTGTCGGGAGTCGACAATGAGCAGTTCTTC. Residues: CASSLLSGVDNEQFF.